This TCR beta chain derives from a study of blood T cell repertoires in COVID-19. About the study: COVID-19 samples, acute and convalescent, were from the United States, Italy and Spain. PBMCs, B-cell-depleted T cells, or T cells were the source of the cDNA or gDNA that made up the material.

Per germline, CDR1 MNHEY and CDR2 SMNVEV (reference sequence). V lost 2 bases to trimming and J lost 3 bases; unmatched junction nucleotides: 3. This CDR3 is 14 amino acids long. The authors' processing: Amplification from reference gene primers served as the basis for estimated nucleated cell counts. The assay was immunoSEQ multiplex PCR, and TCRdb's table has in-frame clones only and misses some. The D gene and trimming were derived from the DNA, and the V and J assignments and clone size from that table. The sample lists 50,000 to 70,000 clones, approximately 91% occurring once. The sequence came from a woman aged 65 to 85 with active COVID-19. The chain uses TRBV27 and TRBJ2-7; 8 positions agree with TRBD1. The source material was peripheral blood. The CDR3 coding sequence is TGTGCCAGCAGTTTAGTTGGACAGGGCTACGAGCAGTACTTC. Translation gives CASSLVGQGYEQYF.